These 29 T cell receptor beta chains came from one sample sequenced in a study of CD8+ T cells in alopecia areata. Treatment in this sample: oral pan-JAK inhibitor, 5-10 mg twice daily. cDNA serving as the sequencing template came from extracted, reverse transcribed RNA. Here immunoSEQ multiplex PCR was the method, and the copy in TCRdb shows in-frame clones only, minus some. The sample records 150,000 to 200,000 clones, less than 70% being singletons. The starting material was CD4+ T cells sorted from blood, obtained at week 24, from a patient treated with tofacitinib. The receptors stem from a human donor with alopecia areata.

The genes are TRBV4-1 and TRBJ2-5; D is perhaps TRBD2 (6 bases). Germline CDR1 MGHRA, CDR2 YSYEKL. The V and J ends lost 1 base and 5 bases respectively, with 8 bases between them. The CDR3 has 13 residues. The CDR3 DNA reads as TGCGCCAGCAGCCAAGCTAGCGTGGAGACCCAGTACTTC. Protein sequence: CASSQASVETQYF.

This clone was detected once. V is TRBV6-5 and J is TRBJ1-2, with D tentatively TRBD1 (6 bases). With 6 bases removed from V and 8 bases from J, the gap between germline ends came to 16 bases. This CDR3 is built from 13 residues. In germline, CDR1 is MNHEY, CDR2 SVGAGI. The CDR3: CASRNPQGLGYTF. The CDR3 DNA sequence: TGTGCCAGCAGGAACCCACAGGGTCTCGGCTACACCTTC.

This sequence joins TRBV2 and TRBJ1-2; D possibly corresponds to TRBD1 (5 bases). V lost 6 bases to trimming and J lost 3 bases, with 14 bases between them. This CDR3 is 14 amino acids long. CDR1 SNHLY and CDR2 FYNNEI come from the germline V gene. The chain's CDR3 is CASRRGTPDYGYTF. CDR3 DNA: TGTGCCAGCAGAAGAGGGACCCCAGACTATGGCTACACCTTC.

This chain uses TRBV15 with TRBJ1-1; the D is unclear. Germline CDR1 reads LNHNV; CDR2 reads YYDKDF (reference sequence). The CDR3 runs to 13 residues. V was trimmed by 10 bases and J by 0 bases, leaving 12 bases between them. The CDR3 DNA is TGTGCCAGCTCTGGAGGAGTGAACACTGAAGCTTTCTTT. Translation gives CASSGGVNTEAFF. Variable domain in full (rest from reference TRBV15 and TRBJ1-1): DAMVIQNPRYQVTQFGKPVTLSCSQTLNHNVMYWYQQKSSQAPKLLFHYYDKDFNNEADTPDNFQSRRPNTSFCFLDIRSPGLGDTAMYLCASSGGVNTEAFFGQGTRLTVV.

Here the CDR3 DNA reads TGTGCCAGTACCACCCCCGACAGGGTTTATCAGCCCCAGCATTTT. Encoded protein: CASTTPDRVYQPQHF. The J gene is TRBJ1-5, the V gene TRBV19, with 7 bases identical to TRBD1. Germline lookup yields CDR1 LNHDA and CDR2 SQIVND (reference sequence). There are 15 residues in the CDR3. V was pared by 7 bases and J by 5 bases, with 11 bases of the junction left unmatched.

This clone has a handful of counts. This CDR3 is CAWSVGTGYGYTF. For the CDR3, the DNA is TGTGCCTGGAGTGTAGGCACAGGCTATGGCTACACCTTC. The chain recombines TRBV30 with TRBJ1-2; possible D gene TRBD1, 5 bases. Trimming cost V 0 bases and J 4 bases, with 9 bases left between them. Germline V CDR1 and CDR2: GTSNPN, SVGIG (reference sequence). The CDR3 runs to 13 residues.

In its sample, this clone was seen a few times. J is TRBJ1-5 and V is TRBV30, with D maybe TRBD1 (6 bases). Trimming stripped 3 bases from V and 2 bases from J, with 17 bases between. This CDR3 is built from 16 residues. CDR1 is GTSNPN, CDR2 SVGIG, per germline (reference sequence). The CDR3: CAWSKRGEWGNQPQHF. In nucleotides, the CDR3 is TGTGCCTGGAGCAAAAGGGGGGAGTGGGGCAATCAGCCCCAGCATTTT.

This chain joins TRBV30 and TRBJ1-1; D call uncertain. Trimming shortened V by 3 bases and J by 2 bases, and 10 bases separated the two germline ends. This CDR3 comprises 13 residues. CDR1 is GTSNPN and CDR2 is SVGIG in the germline V gene (reference sequence). The DNA of the CDR3 is TGTGCCTGGAGAGCCCAGGCAAACACTGAAGCTTTCTTT. This codes for CAWRAQANTEAFF.

This clone has only a few counts. This sequence joins TRBV5-6 and TRBJ1-5; possibly TRBD1 for D (5 bases). CDR1 SGHDT and CDR2 YYEEEE come from the germline V gene. The CDR3 consists of 15 residues. Trimming shortened V by 2 bases and J by 7 bases, and 16 bases separated the two germline ends. CDR3 sequence (DNA): TGTGCCAGCAGCTTTCGTGTAGGGGCAGGCCAGCCCCAGCATTTT. This translates into CASSFRVGAGQPQHF.

This clone occurred once. Other DNA sequences in the same sample also yield this CDR3. The rearrangement joins TRBV30 to TRBJ2-7; no clear D gene. This CDR3 has 11 amino acids. From germline, CDR1 is GTSNPN and CDR2 SVGIG (reference sequence). V gave up 0 bases and J gave up 4 bases, with 4 bases separating them. The CDR3 sequence: CAWSVAYEQYF. The CDR3 DNA reads as TGTGCCTGGAGTGTAGCTTACGAGCAGTACTTC.

The chain carries TRBV30 and TRBJ2-2; D is undetermined. This CDR3 comprises 12 residues. With 0 bases removed from V and 5 bases from J, the gap between germline ends came to 4 bases. Per germline, CDR1 GTSNPN and CDR2 SVGIG (reference sequence). CDR3: CAWSVLTGELFF. In DNA form, the CDR3 reads TGTGCCTGGAGTGTTCTGACCGGGGAGCTGTTTTTT.

This clone occurred a few times. The gene calls are TRBV2 and TRBJ2-4, with D tentatively TRBD1 or TRBD2 (5 bases each). In germline, CDR1 is SNHLY, CDR2 FYNNEI. V was cut by 3 bases and J by 10 bases, with 13 bases left in between. The CDR3 consists of 13 residues. The CDR3 is CASSDGGFDIQYF. The CDR3 DNA follows: TGTGCCAGCAGTGATGGGGGTTTTGATATTCAGTACTTC.

V gene TRBV5-1 combines with J gene TRBJ1-1, with 8 bases identical to TRBD1. CDR3 length equals 13 residues. The germline V gene encodes CDR1 SGHRS and CDR2 YFSETQ. With 4 bases clipped from V and 6 bases from J, the junction kept 5 bases outside the gene matches. The CDR3 DNA follows: TGCGCCAGCAGCGGACAGGGAGGTCCTGAAGCTTTCTTT. It specifies CASSGQGGPEAFF.

This clone came up a few times. The chain recombines TRBV10-3 with TRBJ1-1; D possibly corresponds to TRBD1 (5 bases). Trimming removed 4 bases from V and 3 bases from J, with 9 bases in between. The length of the CDR3 is 13 residues. CDR1 and CDR2 (germline): ENHRY, SYGVKD. The CDR3 spells CAISVGEDTEAFF. CDR3 nucleotides: TGTGCCATCAGTGTAGGGGAGGACACTGAAGCTTTCTTT.

There are a few counts of this clone. The rearrangement joins TRBV19 to TRBJ2-3; D is perhaps TRBD1 (6 bases). There are 16 residues in the CDR3. Germline V gene sequence: CDR1 LNHDA, CDR2 SQIVND (reference sequence). V lost 6 bases to trimming and J lost 2 bases, with 18 bases between them. For the CDR3, the DNA is TGTGCCAGTAGCACATCATCAGGGGTCTCCACAGATACGCAGTATTTT. Amino acids: CASSTSSGVSTDTQYF.

This rearrangement joins TRBV7-3 to TRBJ2-7; possible D gene TRBD2, 5 bases. The ends were cut back, 5 bases at V and 2 bases at J, with 22 bases in the middle. The CDR3 totals 17 residues. CDR1 is SGHTA, CDR2 FQGTGA, per germline. The CDR3 sequence is CASSPIAGGSHPYEQYF. The CDR3 DNA reads as TGTGCCAGCAGCCCAATAGCCGGCGGGTCCCACCCCTACGAGCAGTACTTC.

This clone has more than one count but fewer than ten. The rearrangement links TRBV30 to TRBJ1-6; D uncertain. This CDR3 has 12 amino acids. CDR1 GTSNPN and CDR2 SVGIG come from the germline V gene (reference sequence). Between the trimmed V and J ends, which lost 1 base and 10 bases, there was a span of 8 bases. The CDR3 DNA is TGTGCCTGGAGTGCGGTAAAGTCACCCCTCCACTTT. Translated, it gives CAWSAVKSPLHF.

This clone was found a few times. This chain uses TRBV30 with TRBJ1-1, with 7 bases aligning to TRBD1. The germline gives CDR1 GTSNPN, CDR2 SVGIG (reference sequence). The CDR3 has 13 amino acids. V trimming: 4 bases; J trimming: 6 bases; junction bases outside the gene matches: 8. CDR3 sequence: CAWTLQGQAEAFF. The CDR3 DNA sequence: TGTGCCTGGACCTTACAGGGGCAAGCTGAAGCTTTCTTT. The complete variable domain, with remaining parts taken from reference TRBV30 and TRBJ1-1, reads SQTIHQWPATLVQPVGSPLSLECTVEGTSNPNLYWYRQAAGRGLQLLFYSVGIGQISSEVPQNLSASRPQDRQFILSSKKLLLSDSGFYLCAWTLQGQAEAFFGQGTRLTVV.

The chain carries TRBV7-3 and TRBJ1-6, with 7 bases fitting TRBD1. The CDR3 runs to 15 residues. CDR1 and CDR2 from the germline V gene are SGHTA and FQGTGA. V was pared by 3 bases and J by 9 bases, with 8 bases of the junction left unmatched. CDR3 DNA: TGTGCCAGCAGCTTGAGGGGGCGCCCGGTTTCACCCCTCCACTTT. The encoded protein is CASSLRGRPVSPLHF.

This clone was seen a handful of times. The V gene is TRBV29-1, the J gene TRBJ2-5, with TRBD1 identical over 12 bases. This CDR3 has 13 residues. Trimming at V came to 7 bases and at J to 5 bases, leaving 5 bases not matched to a gene. Germline V gives CDR1 SQVTM, CDR2 ANQGSEA. DNA of the CDR3: TGCAGCGCTGGGACAGGGGGCAGGGAGACCCAGTACTTC. It encodes CSAGTGGRETQYF.

The J gene is TRBJ1-2, the V gene TRBV27; possible D gene TRBD1, 6 bases. The germline CDR1 and CDR2 sequences are MNHEY and SMNVEV (reference sequence). CDR3 length: 15 amino acids. V lost 5 bases and J lost 4, with 17 bases in between. The CDR3 region has the DNA TGTGCCAGCAGTGTCCGCGGGGGGGACACCTATGGCTACACCTTC. Translation: CASSVRGGDTYGYTF.

V gene TRBV5-1 combines with J gene TRBJ1-1; D remains ambiguous. Trimming shortened V by 6 bases and J by 1 base, and 4 bases separated the two germline ends. Germline assignment: CDR1 SGHRS and CDR2 YFSETQ. The CDR3 sequence is 11 residues long. CDR3 residues: CASKGNTEAFF. CDR3 DNA sequence: TGCGCCAGCAAGGGGAACACTGAAGCTTTCTTT.

The chain couples TRBV30 to TRBJ2-1; unclear D gene. CDR3 length equals 11 residues. The V and J ends lost 3 bases and 10 bases respectively, with 10 bases between them. CDR1 and CDR2 (germline): GTSNPN, SVGIG (reference sequence). Here the CDR3 DNA reads TGTGCCTGGAGGAGAGTACCAGAGCAGTTCTTC. This gives the protein CAWRRVPEQFF.

The rearrangement links TRBV27 to TRBJ2-1, with D possibly being TRBD1 (5 bases). There are 15 residues in the CDR3. Germline CDR1 reads MNHEY; CDR2 reads SMNVEV (reference sequence). V lost 3 bases, J lost 2 bases, and 11 bases lay in between. The CDR3 nucleotides are TGTGCCAGCAGTTTTGGGGCAGGAGCCTACAATGAGCAGTTCTTC. Translated: CASSFGAGAYNEQFF.

The DNA for the CDR3 is TGTGCCAGCAGCTCCAAGGGGGCCGGCAATCAGCCCCAGCATTTT. It translates to CASSSKGAGNQPQHF. The chain is built from TRBV7-9 and TRBJ1-5; 7 positions match TRBD1. The J segment lost 2 bases and the V segment lost 4 bases, leaving 5 bases of the junction unmatched. The CDR3 spans 15 residues. CDR1 is SEHNR and CDR2 is FQNEAQ in the germline V gene (reference sequence).

The chain has TRBV29-1 and TRBJ2-5, with 9 bases fitting TRBD1. This CDR3 is 13 amino acids long. With V trimmed by 5 bases and J by 3 bases, 4 bases remained unmatched. The germline V gene has CDR1 SQVTM and CDR2 ANQGSEA. CDR3 sequence (DNA): TGCAGCGTTTCCGGGACAGGGAAAGAGACCCAGTACTTC. Translation: CSVSGTGKETQYF. Drawing the rest from reference TRBV29-1 and TRBJ2-5, the complete variable domain is SAVISQKPSRDICQRGTSLTIQCQVDSQVTMMFWYRQQPGQSLTLIATANQGSEATYESGFVIDKFPISRPNLTFSTLTVSNMSPEDSSIYLCSVSGTGKETQYFGPGTRLLVL.

The chain links TRBV29-1 to TRBJ2-2, with 12 bases that match TRBD2. Germline V gene lookup returns CDR1 SQVTM and CDR2 ANQGSEA. The CDR3 sequence is 14 residues long. V shed 6 bases, J shed 6 bases, and the junction held 5 bases outside the gene matches. The CDR3 bases are TGCAGCGTACAACTAGCGGGGGGTCCCGGGGAGCTGTTTTTT. It encodes CSVQLAGGPGELFF.

This chain connects TRBV11-2 to TRBJ2-1, with TRBD1 as a possible D gene (6 bases). V lost 4 bases and J lost 1, with 11 bases in between. Germline assignment: CDR1 SGHAT and CDR2 FQNNGV. This CDR3 is built from 15 residues. The CDR3 DNA sequence: TGTGCCAGCAGCTCTAGACAGGAGTCCTACAATGAGCAGTTCTTC. Translation gives CASSSRQESYNEQFF. The complete variable domain, with remaining parts taken from reference TRBV11-2 and TRBJ2-1, reads EAGVAQSPRYKIIEKRQSVAFWCNPISGHATLYWYQQILGQGPKLLIQFQNNGVVDDSQLPKDRFSAERLKGVDSTLKIQPAKLEDSAVYLCASSSRQESYNEQFFGPGTRLTVL.

The J gene is TRBJ2-2, the V gene TRBV15; possibly TRBD1 for D (6 bases). V was pared by 3 bases and J by 0 bases, with 11 bases between. CDR1 LNHNV and CDR2 YYDKDF come from the germline V gene (reference sequence). The CDR3 runs to 16 residues. The CDR3 spells CATSSDRTTNTGELFF. The CDR3 DNA reads as TGTGCCACCAGCAGTGACAGGACAACGAACACCGGGGAGCTGTTTTTT.